Following are 22 T cell receptor beta chains from one sample sequenced in a study of T cells after yellow fever vaccination. TCRdb processed the 5' RACE reads anew with MiXCR; each CDR3 protein has one entry. The sample holds 300,000 to 400,000 distinct CDR3 sequences, about 6.2% seen once. Sequencing was performed on PBMCs, taken 5 days after the yellow fever booster vaccination. The receptors were gathered from a young man who received the YFV17D yellow fever vaccine.

This clonotype showed up just a few times. The rearrangement joins TRBV29-1 to TRBJ2-5; weak D call: TRBD1 (6 bases). V was pared by 5 bases and J by 1 base, with 14 bases between. Germline V gene data show CDR1 as SQVTM and CDR2 as ANQGSEA. The CDR3 extends over 14 amino acids. The CDR3 sequence: CSVLYRALQETQYF. CDR3 DNA: TGCAGCGTTCTTTACAGGGCTCTCCAAGAGACCCAGTACTTC. Supplemented by reference TRBV29-1 and TRBJ2-5, the full variable domain reads SAVISQKPSRDICQRGTSLTIQCQVDSQVTMMFWYRQQPGQSLTLIATANQGSEATYESGFVIDKFPISRPNLTFSTLTVSNMSPEDSSIYLCSVLYRALQETQYFGPGTRLLVL.

This clonotype was counted ten times or more. The V and J genes are TRBV20-1 and TRBJ2-6; D not certain. CDR1 is DFQATT and CDR2 is SNEGSKA in the germline V gene (reference sequence). V gave up 5 bases and J gave up 0 bases, with 5 bases separating them. This CDR3 has 13 residues. DNA for the CDR3: TGCAGTGCTTCAAACTCTGGGGCCAACGTCCTGACTTTC. Encoded protein: CSASNSGANVLTF.

There are a few counts of this clonotype. The CDR3 protein is CASSLGQGILKNTEAFF. CDR3 DNA sequence: TGTGCCAGCAGCTTGGGACAGGGCATTCTCAAGAACACTGAAGCTTTCTTT. The chain has TRBV5-6 and TRBJ1-1; 7 bases align to TRBD1. The CDR3 runs to 17 residues. Germline values: CDR1 SGHDT, CDR2 YYEEEE. V lost 0 bases and J lost 1; bases outside the gene matches: 9.

The CDR3 reads CASSRTSGFVVDEQFF. CDR3 nucleotides: TGTGCCAGCAGCCGGACTAGCGGGTTCGTTGTTGATGAGCAGTTCTTC. This sequence joins TRBV7-2 and TRBJ2-1, with 11 bases matching TRBD2. The germline V gene encodes CDR1 SGHTA and CDR2 FQGNSA. The J segment lost 8 bases and the V segment lost 5 bases, leaving 11 bases of the junction unmatched. The CDR3 has 16 amino acids.

This clonotype occurred many times. V and J are TRBV7-8 and TRBJ2-7; 7 bases agree with TRBD2. The V gene end was trimmed by 6 bases and the J gene end by 2 bases; junction bases not matched to a gene: 10. CDR3 length: 15 amino acids. Germline values: CDR1 SGHVS, CDR2 FQNEAQ. The CDR3 reads CASSLEPSGAYEQYF. The CDR3 nucleotides read TGTGCCAGCAGTCTTGAGCCTAGCGGAGCCTACGAGCAGTACTTC.

This clonotype was counted at least ten times. The V call is TRBV28, the J call TRBJ2-7, with a tentative D call TRBD1 (5 bases). The CDR3 spans 17 residues. The V gene lost 1 base and the J gene lost 7 bases, with 23 bases spanning the gap. Looked up from germline, CDR1 is MDHEN and CDR2 is SYDVKM. This CDR3 reads CASSLFLNQGWVSEQYF. Written as DNA, the CDR3 is TGTGCCAGCAGTTTATTCCTCAATCAGGGATGGGTGAGTGAGCAGTACTTC. The whole variable domain, filled in from reference TRBV28 and TRBJ2-7, reads DVKVTQSSRYLVKRTGEKVFLECVQDMDHENMFWYRQDPGLGLRLIYFSYDVKMKEKGDIPEGYSVSREKKERFSLILESASTNQTSMYLCASSLFLNQGWVSEQYFGPGTRLTVT.

This clonotype was picked up a small number of times. The J gene is TRBJ1-5, the V gene TRBV20-1; D unclear. V was shortened by 8 bases and J by 7 bases, with 18 bases between the two germline ends. This CDR3 has 13 residues. The germline gives CDR1 DFQATT, CDR2 SNEGSKA (reference sequence). CDR3 bases: TGCAGTACCAGCACCAGGTCGGGACAGCCCCAGCATTTT. Protein product: CSTSTRSGQPQHF.

There are a few counts of this clonotype. The rearrangement uses TRBV29-1 and TRBJ2-3; 13 positions match TRBD2. Germline CDR1 is SQVTM and CDR2 is ANQGSEA. V trimming: 4 bases; J trimming: 4 bases; junction bases outside the gene matches: 2. The CDR3 extends over 14 amino acids. Here the CDR3 reads CSVGTSGSPDTQYF. The CDR3, as DNA: TGCAGCGTTGGGACTAGCGGGAGCCCAGATACGCAGTATTTT.

J is TRBJ2-3 and V is TRBV18, with no clear D. Germline CDR1 is KGHSH and CDR2 is LQKENI. The CDR3 totals 14 residues. Trimming took 5 bases from V and 3 from J, leaving 12 bases between them. The CDR3 region is CASSKARSTDTQYF. CDR3 DNA: TGTGCCAGCTCAAAGGCGCGGAGTACAGATACGCAGTATTTT.

This clonotype showed up many times. V gene TRBV25-1 combines with J gene TRBJ1-1, with unresolved D. The CDR3 covers 15 residues. Trimming removed 4 bases at V and 4 bases at J, with 16 bases between. Germline V gene data show CDR1 as MGHDK and CDR2 as SYGVNS. CDR3 protein: CASSVGRPIVTEAFF. The CDR3 nucleotides read TGTGCCAGCAGTGTCGGCCGACCAATTGTCACTGAAGCTTTCTTT.

This clonotype was counted only a few times. V usage is TRBV20-1 and J usage is TRBJ2-6; 10 bases map to TRBD1. CDR3 size: 17 residues. V dropped 3 bases and J dropped 3; count of bases not matched to a gene: 8. CDR1 DFQATT and CDR2 SNEGSKA come from the germline V gene (reference sequence). The DNA of the CDR3 is TGCAGTGCTAGCCTGACAGGGGGCGCGGGTGGGGCCAACGTCCTGACTTTC. This sequence encodes CSASLTGGAGGANVLTF.

This clonotype was seen repeatedly, ten times or more. This chain joins TRBV7-2 and TRBJ2-5; the D gene could be TRBD1 or TRBD2 (5 bases each). CDR3 length equals 14 residues. CDR1 and CDR2 from the germline V gene are SGHTA and FQGNSA. V was clipped by 5 bases and J by 5 bases, with 15 bases between them. The CDR3 loop reads CASSPVGGRETQYF. The CDR3 DNA follows: TGTGCCAGCAGCCCCGTTGGGGGAAGGGAGACCCAGTACTTC.

Concerning this clonotype: Compared with germline, one end of the junction differs, possibly owing to a read error. The chain is built from TRBV3-1 and TRBJ2-3; D is possibly TRBD1 or TRBD2 (6 bases each). The CDR3 runs to 18 residues. The V gene's germline CDR1 is LGHDT and CDR2 YNNKEL (reference sequence). In DNA, the CDR3 is TGTGCCAGCACCCAAGATAGCGGTGGTGGGACAACCGTGGATACGCAGTATTTT. It specifies CASTQDSGGGTTVDTQYF.

This clonotype was recorded a few times. V usage is TRBV4-3 and J usage is TRBJ2-4, with D possibly being TRBD1 or TRBD2 (5 bases each). Per the germline V gene, CDR1 is LGHNA and CDR2 is YSLEER. The CDR3 extends over 13 amino acids. V gave up 4 bases and J gave up 6 bases, with 10 bases separating them. CDR3 nucleotide sequence: TGCGCCAGCAGCCGAGGGACCGCAAACATTCAGTACTTC. This sequence encodes CASSRGTANIQYF.

This clonotype appeared many times. This chain links TRBV29-1 with TRBJ2-2; 8 bases align to TRBD1. The V and J ends lost 3 bases and 6 bases, in that order; junction bases with no gene match: 3. Germline CDR1 and CDR2: SQVTM and ANQGSEA. There are 13 residues in the CDR3. CDR3 coding DNA: TGCAGCGTTGACGCAGGGGGCTCCGGGGAGCTGTTTTTT. It yields the protein CSVDAGGSGELFF.

V and J are TRBV5-1 and TRBJ1-3; D unresolved. CDR1 SGHRS and CDR2 YFSETQ come from the germline V gene. The CDR3 has 16 amino acids. Trimming removed 4 bases at V and 1 base at J, with 15 bases between. In nucleotides, the CDR3 is TGCGCCAGCAGCCCCGGCGGGGTCACATCTGGAAACACCATATATTTT. It translates to CASSPGGVTSGNTIYF.

V usage is TRBV12-3 or TRBV12-4 and J usage is TRBJ1-2; possible D gene TRBD1, 5 bases. Between the trimmed V and J ends, which lost 5 bases and 7 bases, there was a span of 14 bases. CDR3 length equals 13 residues. The CDR3 DNA is TGTGCCAGCAGTCCTTGGGGCCCCTCTGGCTACACCTTC. It encodes CASSPWGPSGYTF.

V gene TRBV7-2 combines with J gene TRBJ2-7, with 8 positions matching TRBD2. V shed 5 bases and J 7 bases; nucleotides not matched to a gene: 10. The CDR3 length is 14 residues. Germline V gene data show CDR1 as SGHTA and CDR2 as FQGNSA. In DNA, the CDR3 is TGTGCCAGCAGCAGCCGGGAAAAGCGGGAGGAGCAGTACTTC. Amino acids: CASSSREKREEQYF.

This clonotype was observed a few times. The genes are TRBV29-1 and TRBJ2-1; 9 positions match TRBD1. The trim removed 7 bases at V and 0 bases at J, leaving 4 bases unmatched. The CDR3 spans 14 residues. The germline gives CDR1 SQVTM, CDR2 ANQGSEA. The CDR3 spells CSGTGEGSYNEQFF. CDR3 DNA: TGCAGCGGGACAGGGGAGGGCTCCTACAATGAGCAGTTCTTC.

This clonotype was detected ten times or more. A junction boundary mismatches the germline segment, possibly from a read error. The rearrangement uses TRBV7-6 and TRBJ2-5; no clear D. CDR3 length: 13 residues. The germline gives CDR1 SGHVS, CDR2 FNYEAQ. CDR3 coding DNA: TGTGCCAGCAGCTTAGATCTACTGAACCCTCCGCACTTC. It translates to CASSLDLLNPPHF.

This clonotype was observed a single time. The CDR3 DNA sequence: TGTGCCAGCGGACCCAGGCTCCTCTTCTGGCAGTACTTC. Translated, it gives CASGPRLLFWQYF. The chain combines TRBV5-8 with TRBJ2-4; D remains ambiguous. The V end was cut by 7 bases, the J end by 13 bases, with 21 bases between. Per the germline V gene, CDR1 is SGHTS and CDR2 is YDEGEE. The CDR3 runs to 13 residues.

This clonotype has a handful of counts. This chain's CDR3 is CASSLWGGSYEQYF. The CDR3 DNA sequence: TGTGCCAGCAGTTTGTGGGGAGGCTCCTACGAGCAGTACTTC. The V and J genes are TRBV12-3 or TRBV12-4 and TRBJ2-7; D is perhaps TRBD2 (6 bases). CDR3 length: 14 amino acids. Trimming pared 3 bases from V and 0 bases from J, leaving 9 bases between.